This is a list of T cell receptor beta chains from one sample in a study of blood T cells in healthy people across ages. TCRdb re-analysed the 5' RACE reads in MiXCR, keeping a single row per CDR3 protein. The data hold around 800,000 distinct CDR3 sequences, with roughly 50% observed a single time. The specimen was blood. All receptors come from a man older than 75 in good health. The CDR3 runs from the conserved cysteine through the conserved F or W. Each record gives: V gene, clone size, J gene, D gene, CDR3 DNA, CDR3 protein. A D gene is named only where the DNA matches it firmly. Clone sizes are given selectively: once, few, many, or a class where the clone is expanded.

v_call: TRBV7-9
clone_size: NA
j_call: TRBJ1-5
d_call: NA
cdr3_nt: TGTGCCAGCAGCTCACAGGGTCGTCCCAATCAGCCCCAGCATTTT
cdr3_aa: CASSSQGRPNQPQHF

v_call: TRBV7-2
clone_size: NA
j_call: TRBJ2-1
d_call: NA
cdr3_nt: TGTGCCAGCAGCACGACCCAAGGGCGGAACGAGCAGTTCTTC
cdr3_aa: CASSTTQGRNEQFF

v_call: TRBV2
clone_size: NA
j_call: TRBJ1-1
d_call: NA
cdr3_nt: TGTGCCAGCAGTTACTCCATGGTAAACACTGAAGCTTTCTTT
cdr3_aa: CASSYSMVNTEAFF

v_call: TRBV6-5
clone_size: few
j_call: TRBJ2-4
d_call: TRBD2
cdr3_nt: TGTGCCAGCAGTTACACTAGCGGGAGGGTCAAAAACATTCAGTACTTC
cdr3_aa: CASSYTSGRVKNIQYF

v_call: TRBV5-1
clone_size: NA
j_call: TRBJ2-5
d_call: TRBD2
cdr3_nt: TGCGCCAGCGGAACTAGCGGACAAGAGACCCAGTACTTC
cdr3_aa: CASGTSGQETQYF

v_call: TRBV29-1
clone_size: NA
j_call: TRBJ2-7
d_call: NA
cdr3_nt: TGCAGCGTTGAAATCAGCGGTTACGAGCAGTACTTC
cdr3_aa: CSVEISGYEQYF

v_call: TRBV7-9
clone_size: few
j_call: TRBJ2-4
d_call: NA
cdr3_nt: TGTGCCAGCAGCTCAGCAGGCATTCAGTACTTC
cdr3_aa: CASSSAGIQYF

v_call: TRBV5-1
clone_size: few
j_call: TRBJ2-1
d_call: TRBD1
cdr3_nt: TGCGCCAGCGCCCAGGGGGATTTAATTGAGAACAATGAGCAGTTCTTC
cdr3_aa: CASAQGDLIENNEQFF

v_call: TRBV12-3/TRBV12-4
clone_size: NA
j_call: TRBJ2-7
d_call: TRBD2
cdr3_nt: TGTGCCAGCAGTTCAGGGACTAGCGGGAGGGTTCGCTACGAGCAGTACTTC
cdr3_aa: CASSSGTSGRVRYEQYF

v_call: TRBV2
clone_size: NA
j_call: TRBJ2-1
d_call: NA
cdr3_nt: TGTGCCAGTACAACAGGGGGGGGGAGCTCCTACAATGAGCAGTTCTTC
cdr3_aa: CASTTGGGSSYNEQFF

v_call: TRBV18
clone_size: few
j_call: TRBJ2-4
d_call: NA
cdr3_nt: TGTGCCAGCTCACCGCTACAGGAAAACATTCAGTACTTC
cdr3_aa: CASSPLQENIQYF

v_call: TRBV29-1
clone_size: NA
j_call: TRBJ2-5
d_call: TRBD2
cdr3_nt: TGCAGCGTTGGTGGCGGGAGGGCCGGTGAGACCCAGTACTTC
cdr3_aa: CSVGGGRAGETQYF

v_call: TRBV7-8
clone_size: NA
j_call: TRBJ2-5
d_call: NA
cdr3_nt: TGTGCCAGCAGCTCCGGGACCCTTGGGGGCCCAGAGACCCAGTACTTC
cdr3_aa: CASSSGTLGGPETQYF

v_call: TRBV4-2
clone_size: few
j_call: TRBJ1-2
d_call: NA
cdr3_nt: TGTGCCAGCAGCCAAGATAACTATGGCTACACCTTC
cdr3_aa: CASSQDNYGYTF

v_call: TRBV24-1
clone_size: NA
j_call: TRBJ1-1
d_call: NA
cdr3_nt: TGTGCCACCAGTGATTCCAAGATCCCTGAAGCTTTCTTT
cdr3_aa: CATSDSKIPEAFF

v_call: TRBV7-2
clone_size: NA
j_call: TRBJ2-3
d_call: TRBD2
cdr3_nt: TGTGCCAGCAGCCCACCGGGACTAGCGGGAGGAGGATACGCGTATTTT
cdr3_aa: CASSPPGLAGGGYAYF

v_call: TRBV13
clone_size: NA
j_call: TRBJ2-5
d_call: TRBD2
cdr3_nt: TGTGCCAGCAGCTTGGATCTAGGGACTAGCGGCGAGACCCAGTACTTC
cdr3_aa: CASSLDLGTSGETQYF

v_call: TRBV7-2
clone_size: NA
j_call: TRBJ2-7
d_call: TRBD1
cdr3_nt: TGTGCCAGCAGCTTAGGGACAGGGCCAAACGAGCAGTACTTC
cdr3_aa: CASSLGTGPNEQYF

v_call: TRBV24-1
clone_size: NA
j_call: TRBJ2-1
d_call: TRBD2
cdr3_nt: TGTGCCACCAGTGATTCCGGGACTAGCTCCTACAATGAGCAGTTCTTC
cdr3_aa: CATSDSGTSSYNEQFF

v_call: TRBV28
clone_size: NA
j_call: TRBJ2-7
d_call: NA
cdr3_nt: TGTGCCAGCAGCCCCCGGACCCCACCCTACGAGCAGTACTTC
cdr3_aa: CASSPRTPPYEQYF

v_call: TRBV24-1
clone_size: NA
j_call: TRBJ2-1
d_call: TRBD2
cdr3_nt: TGTGCCACCAGCGATGGGACTAGCGGGAGATACAATGAGCAGTTCTTC
cdr3_aa: CATSDGTSGRYNEQFF

v_call: TRBV15
clone_size: NA
j_call: TRBJ2-3
d_call: TRBD2
cdr3_nt: TGTGCCACCAGCAGAGATAGTACTAGCGCAGATACGCAGTATTTT
cdr3_aa: CATSRDSTSADTQYF

v_call: TRBV5-1
clone_size: NA
j_call: TRBJ1-5
d_call: NA
cdr3_nt: TGCGCCAGCAGCCCTGGACCGTCGTGGATCAATCAGCCCCAGCATTTT
cdr3_aa: CASSPGPSWINQPQHF

v_call: TRBV6-2/TRBV6-3
clone_size: few
j_call: TRBJ1-2
d_call: TRBD1
cdr3_nt: TGTGCCACACACGGGACAGGTCACTATGGCTACACCTTC
cdr3_aa: CATHGTGHYGYTF

v_call: TRBV11-2
clone_size: NA
j_call: TRBJ2-5
d_call: NA
cdr3_nt: TGTGCCAGCAGCCCCCAGGGGGGGACCCAGTACTTC
cdr3_aa: CASSPQGGTQYF

v_call: TRBV18
clone_size: NA
j_call: TRBJ2-1
d_call: NA
cdr3_nt: TGCGCCAGCTCACCTAACATCGAAAATGAGCAGTTCTTC
cdr3_aa: CASSPNIENEQFF

v_call: TRBV12-3/TRBV12-4
clone_size: NA
j_call: TRBJ1-2
d_call: NA
cdr3_nt: TGTGCCAGCAGTTTACGGGGGAGGGATGGCTACACCTTC
cdr3_aa: CASSLRGRDGYTF

v_call: TRBV9
clone_size: NA
j_call: TRBJ2-5
d_call: NA
cdr3_nt: TGTGCCAGCAGCGTAGGTCAAACAGCTGAGACCCAGTACTTC
cdr3_aa: CASSVGQTAETQYF

v_call: TRBV18
clone_size: NA
j_call: TRBJ2-5
d_call: NA
cdr3_nt: TGTGCCAGCTCACCGCTCCCCCCTGGGGCTACGCAAGAGACCCAGTACTTC
cdr3_aa: CASSPLPPGATQETQYF

v_call: TRBV7-3
clone_size: NA
j_call: TRBJ2-3
d_call: NA
cdr3_nt: TGTGCCAGCAGAGGGACGGAGGGCCCCACAGATACGCAGTATTTT
cdr3_aa: CASRGTEGPTDTQYF

v_call: TRBV20-1
clone_size: few
j_call: TRBJ2-3
d_call: NA
cdr3_nt: TGCAGTGCTAGAGCGGGGGCGGTCCAACGGCCAGATACGCAGTATTTT
cdr3_aa: CSARAGAVQRPDTQYF

v_call: TRBV7-2
clone_size: NA
j_call: TRBJ1-1
d_call: NA
cdr3_nt: TGTGCCAGCAGCTTGGAGTTGGTGACCGAAGCTTTCTTT
cdr3_aa: CASSLELVTEAFF

v_call: TRBV18
clone_size: few
j_call: TRBJ2-5
d_call: NA
cdr3_nt: TGTGCCAGCTCACCCAACCAAGAGACCCAGTACTTC
cdr3_aa: CASSPNQETQYF

v_call: TRBV5-1
clone_size: few
j_call: TRBJ2-6
d_call: NA
cdr3_nt: TGCGCCAGCAGCTTCAACTCGAGAGGGGCCAACGTCCTGACTTTC
cdr3_aa: CASSFNSRGANVLTF

v_call: TRBV5-6
clone_size: once
j_call: TRBJ2-5
d_call: NA
cdr3_nt: TGTGCCAGCAGTTCCGGGACGCTCCAAGAGACCCAGTACTTC
cdr3_aa: CASSSGTLQETQYF

v_call: TRBV6-6
clone_size: NA
j_call: TRBJ2-5
d_call: TRBD2
cdr3_nt: TGTGCCAGCAGTTACCCGGGACTAGCGGGAGTCGTGACCCAGTACTTC
cdr3_aa: CASSYPGLAGVVTQYF

v_call: TRBV7-2
clone_size: once
j_call: TRBJ2-7
d_call: TRBD2
cdr3_nt: TGTGCCAGCAGCCCAACCGGGACTAGAAGCGAGCAGTACTTC
cdr3_aa: CASSPTGTRSEQYF

v_call: TRBV6-5
clone_size: few
j_call: TRBJ2-7
d_call: NA
cdr3_nt: TGTGCCAGCAGCCCTTATCGGGGGCGTTACGAGCAGTACTTC
cdr3_aa: CASSPYRGRYEQYF

v_call: TRBV3-1
clone_size: NA
j_call: TRBJ2-5
d_call: NA
cdr3_nt: TGTGCCAGCAGAGGGGTCCAAGAGACCCAGTACTTC
cdr3_aa: CASRGVQETQYF

v_call: TRBV29-1
clone_size: NA
j_call: TRBJ2-7
d_call: NA
cdr3_nt: TGCAGCGTTGAAGATAACGGCGTGTCTGAGGAGCAGTACTTC
cdr3_aa: CSVEDNGVSEEQYF

v_call: TRBV11-2
clone_size: few
j_call: TRBJ2-3
d_call: NA
cdr3_nt: TGTGCCAGCACCTCACCCGGGTTGGGGCACAGAGACGCGTATTTT
cdr3_aa: CASTSPGLGHRDAYF

v_call: TRBV5-4
clone_size: NA
j_call: TRBJ2-3
d_call: TRBD1
cdr3_nt: TGTGCCAGCAGCTCCGGGACAGCAGTAAATACGCAGTATTTT
cdr3_aa: CASSSGTAVNTQYF

v_call: TRBV24-1
clone_size: NA
j_call: TRBJ2-1
d_call: NA
cdr3_nt: TGTGCCACCAGTGAAGACAGCTACAATGAGCAGTTCTTC
cdr3_aa: CATSEDSYNEQFF

v_call: TRBV9
clone_size: NA
j_call: TRBJ2-1
d_call: TRBD2
cdr3_nt: TGTGCCAGCAGCGTAGTCCTAGCGGGGGCTTCTGAGCAGTTCTTC
cdr3_aa: CASSVVLAGASEQFF

v_call: TRBV4-2
clone_size: NA
j_call: TRBJ2-1
d_call: TRBD2
cdr3_nt: TGTGCCAGCAGCCAAGATGGTAGCGGGGGGTACAATGAGCAGTTCTTC
cdr3_aa: CASSQDGSGGYNEQFF

v_call: TRBV28
clone_size: once
j_call: TRBJ2-6
d_call: NA
cdr3_nt: TGTGCCAGCAGAGGGATGTCTGGGGCCAACGTCCTGACTTTC
cdr3_aa: CASRGMSGANVLTF

v_call: TRBV6-1
clone_size: NA
j_call: TRBJ1-3
d_call: NA
cdr3_nt: TGTGCCAGCAGTGCCCTCAGGGCCACCGCTGGAAACACCATATATTTT
cdr3_aa: CASSALRATAGNTIYF

v_call: TRBV3-1
clone_size: NA
j_call: TRBJ2-5
d_call: NA
cdr3_nt: TGTGCCAGCAGCTCGCGGACAAGGCAAGAGACCCAGTACTTC
cdr3_aa: CASSSRTRQETQYF

v_call: TRBV3-1
clone_size: NA
j_call: TRBJ2-7
d_call: NA
cdr3_nt: TGTGCCAGCAGCCAAGGTTCCAACCACTACGAGCAGTACTTC
cdr3_aa: CASSQGSNHYEQYF

v_call: TRBV24-1
clone_size: NA
j_call: TRBJ1-2
d_call: TRBD1
cdr3_nt: TGTGCCACCAGTCCAAGAACTCCGGGACAGGGGATCTATGGCTACACCTTC
cdr3_aa: CATSPRTPGQGIYGYTF

v_call: TRBV19
clone_size: once
j_call: TRBJ1-2
d_call: NA
cdr3_nt: TGTGCCAGTTGGGGGAACGGCTATGGCTACACCTTC
cdr3_aa: CASWGNGYGYTF

v_call: TRBV11-3
clone_size: NA
j_call: TRBJ2-2
d_call: NA
cdr3_nt: TGTGCCAGCAGCTTAGGCGGTTTCGACGACACCGGGGAGCTGTTTTTT
cdr3_aa: CASSLGGFDDTGELFF

v_call: TRBV9
clone_size: NA
j_call: TRBJ2-1
d_call: TRBD2
cdr3_nt: TGTGCCAGCAGCGGGACTAGCGGGAGCTCCTACAATGAGCAGTTCTTC
cdr3_aa: CASSGTSGSSYNEQFF

v_call: TRBV30
clone_size: NA
j_call: TRBJ2-1
d_call: NA
cdr3_nt: TGTGCCTGGAGTGTACGAAGGGGGAACAATGAGCAGTTCTTC
cdr3_aa: CAWSVRRGNNEQFF

v_call: TRBV3-1
clone_size: NA
j_call: TRBJ2-6
d_call: NA
cdr3_nt: TGTGCCAGCAGCCAAGTGGAAAGACTCCTGACTTTC
cdr3_aa: CASSQVERLLTF

v_call: TRBV28
clone_size: many
j_call: TRBJ2-7
d_call: NA
cdr3_nt: TGTGCCACATCTGTGGGTGTGGGGTACGAGCAGTACTTC
cdr3_aa: CATSVGVGYEQYF

v_call: TRBV18
clone_size: NA
j_call: TRBJ1-2
d_call: NA
cdr3_nt: TGTGCCAGCTCACCATTGACAGGCTATGGCTACACCTTC
cdr3_aa: CASSPLTGYGYTF

v_call: TRBV20-1
clone_size: few
j_call: TRBJ1-4
d_call: NA
cdr3_nt: TGCAGTGCTAGAGATCCGGGCCCCGGTGAAAAACTGTTTTTT
cdr3_aa: CSARDPGPGEKLFF